This T cell receptor (beta chain) comes out of a study of regulatory T cells in long-lasting Graves disease. Overall study findings and caveats: Those with persistent Graves' had less TCR diversity than newly diagnosed patients.

Relying on iRepertoire HTBI primers and Arm-PCR of CDR3 regions, the team built TCR beta libraries. TCRdb reanalysed the multiplex PCR reads using MiXCR and keeps one entry per CDR3 protein. This table has approximately 460,000 distinct CDR3 sequences, about 17% appearing once. CDR3 length: 14 amino acids. Trimming took 5 bases from V and 1 from J, leaving 11 bases between them. Germline V gene sequence: CDR1 KGHSH, CDR2 LQKENI. Time point denoted: newly diagnosed GD, antithyroid drugs for less than 3 months. PBMC-extracted RNA yielded the TCR library. This clonotype was detected ten times or more. What it binds is not known. These data also formed part of another study, on T cells in Graves' hyperthyroidism and ophthalmopathy.

The material was peripheral blood mononuclear cells (PBMCs), obtained at new diagnosis, from a patient treated with antithyroid drugs. V gene TRBV18 combines with J gene TRBJ1-1, with D perhaps matching TRBD1 (5 bases). The sequence derives from a woman aged 25 to 39 with Graves disease. The DNA for the CDR3 is TGTGCCAGCTCATCTTTAGGACAGAACACTGAAGCTTTCTTT. It is translated as CASSSLGQNTEAFF.